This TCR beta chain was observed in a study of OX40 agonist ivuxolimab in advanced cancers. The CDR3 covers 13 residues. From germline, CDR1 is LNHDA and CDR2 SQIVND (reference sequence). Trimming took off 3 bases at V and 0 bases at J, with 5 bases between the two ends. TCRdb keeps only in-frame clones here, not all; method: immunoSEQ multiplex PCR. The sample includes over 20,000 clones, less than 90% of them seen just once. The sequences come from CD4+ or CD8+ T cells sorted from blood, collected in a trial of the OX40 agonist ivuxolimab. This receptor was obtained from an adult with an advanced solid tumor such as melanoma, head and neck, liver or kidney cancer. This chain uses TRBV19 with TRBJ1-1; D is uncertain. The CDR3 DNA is TGTGCCAGTAGTATGGCGGTGAACACTGAAGCTTTCTTT. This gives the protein CASSMAVNTEAFF. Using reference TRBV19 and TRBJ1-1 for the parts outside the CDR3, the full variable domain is DGGITQSPKYLFRKEGQNVTLSCEQNLNHDAMYWYRQDPGQGLRLIYYSQIVNDFQKGDIAEGYSVSREKKESFPLTVTSAQKNPTAFYLCASSMAVNTEAFFGQGTRLTVV.